This TCR beta chain was identified in a study of metastatic and nonmetastatic thyroid tumors. The CDR3 has 12 residues. Trimming took 8 bases from V and 4 from J, leaving 13 bases between them. From germline, CDR1 is SQVTM and CDR2 ANQGSEA. Thyroid surgery was performed in patients who had received no treatment beforehand. This clone has ten or more counts. TCRdb recomputed clones from the PCR reads via MiXCR. The sample includes about 20,000 clones, about 15% of them seen just once. The V gene is TRBV29-1, the J gene TRBJ2-3; the D gene is possibly TRBD1 (6 bases). Material: blood. This receptor was identified in a female donor with papillary thyroid cancer or a benign thyroid nodule (not recorded which). Some clones in this sample may be carry-over from other donors' samples. The CDR3, as DNA: TGCAGCTTGTCCACAGGGCCAGATACGCAGTATTTT. Translated: CSLSTGPDTQYF.